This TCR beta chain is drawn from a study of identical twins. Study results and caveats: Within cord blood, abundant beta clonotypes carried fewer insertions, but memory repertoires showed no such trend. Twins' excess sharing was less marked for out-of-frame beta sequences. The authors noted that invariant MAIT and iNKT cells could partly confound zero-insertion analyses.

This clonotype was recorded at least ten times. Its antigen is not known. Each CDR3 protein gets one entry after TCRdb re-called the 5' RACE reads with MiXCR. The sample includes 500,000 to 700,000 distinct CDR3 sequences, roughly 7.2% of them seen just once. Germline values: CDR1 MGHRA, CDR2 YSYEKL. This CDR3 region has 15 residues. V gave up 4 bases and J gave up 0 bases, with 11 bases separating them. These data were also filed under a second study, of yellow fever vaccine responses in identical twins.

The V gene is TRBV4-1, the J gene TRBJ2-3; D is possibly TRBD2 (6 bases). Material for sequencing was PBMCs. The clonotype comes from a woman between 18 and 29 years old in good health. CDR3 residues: CASSLEGTSTDTQYF. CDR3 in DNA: TGCGCCAGCAGCCTGGAGGGGACTAGCACAGATACGCAGTATTTT.